This entry describes one T cell receptor (beta chain). These data belong to a study of cytomegalovirus exposure and HLA in healthy donors. On the study more broadly: Earlier, about 180 million T cells were analyzed, and approximately 110 million unique TCR beta sequences were found among them. HLA-typed donors were the source of about 85 million unique TCRs held in an early data release.

V lost 1 base, J lost 1 base, and 9 bases lay in between. Germline lookup yields CDR1 MGHRA and CDR2 YSYEKL. This CDR3 has 15 amino acids. The PCR was carried out with 60 Vbeta primers and 13 Jbeta primers. Study processing details: Later reanalysis found around 80 million unique TCR beta chains, roughly 9.9 million of them shared. Sequencing used immunoSEQ multiplex PCR; TCRdb keeps in-frame clones, though not all of them. V, J and clone size are taken as reported in that table, and D and trimming were inferred from the DNA itself. The sample contains over 100,000 clones, around 78% of which appear only once.

The chain employs TRBV4-1 and TRBJ2-3; D unresolved. This sequence was found in a woman under 40 in good health and CMV-seropositive. The sequencing sample was made of PBMCs. The CDR3 sequence is CASSQGVRGTDTQYF. Written as DNA, the CDR3 is TGCGCCAGCAGCCAAGGAGTAAGAGGCACAGATACGCAGTATTTT.